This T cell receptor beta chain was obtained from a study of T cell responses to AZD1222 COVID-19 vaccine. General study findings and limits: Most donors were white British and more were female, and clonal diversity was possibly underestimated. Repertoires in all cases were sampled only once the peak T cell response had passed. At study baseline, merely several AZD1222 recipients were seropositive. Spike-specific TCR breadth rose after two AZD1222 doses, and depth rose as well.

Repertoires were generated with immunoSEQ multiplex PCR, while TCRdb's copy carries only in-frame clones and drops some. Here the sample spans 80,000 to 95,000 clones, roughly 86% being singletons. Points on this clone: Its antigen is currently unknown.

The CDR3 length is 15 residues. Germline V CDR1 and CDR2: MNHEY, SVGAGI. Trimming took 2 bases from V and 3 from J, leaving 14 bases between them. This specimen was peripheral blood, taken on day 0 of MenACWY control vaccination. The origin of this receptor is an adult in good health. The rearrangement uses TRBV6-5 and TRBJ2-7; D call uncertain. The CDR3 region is CASSYPPEVHYEQYF. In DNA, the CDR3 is TGTGCCAGCAGTTACCCTCCTGAGGTGCACTACGAGCAGTACTTC.